A single sample is the source of the 30 T cell receptor beta chains below, sequenced in a study of post-analysis software for immune sequencing data. Study-wide results and caveats: In patients, TRBV5-6, TRBV5-1 and TRBV20-1 belonged to roughly five TRBV segments found more frequently than in controls.

Libraries were made from TCR beta cDNA, and they carried unique molecular identifiers. A single record per CDR3 protein comes from TCRdb applying MiXCR to the PCR reads. The table shows hundreds of thousands of distinct CDR3 sequences, with approximately 59% occurring only once. Antigen specificity for these receptors is unknown. The sequencing input was blood. The receptor set was obtained from a girl aged 2 to 9 with multiple sclerosis.

The V gene is TRBV4-3, the J gene TRBJ2-3, with 14 bases matching TRBD2. The junction had 4 bases not matched to a gene; V was cut back by 3 bases and J by 2 bases. CDR1 and CDR2 (germline): LGHNA, YSLEER. The CDR3 loop spans 17 amino acids. The CDR3: CASSQGLAGAITDTQYF. DNA of the CDR3: TGCGCCAGCAGCCAGGGACTAGCGGGGGCTATCACAGATACGCAGTATTTT.

The chain recombines TRBV29-1 with TRBJ2-7, with TRBD1 identical over 7 bases. Germline trimming cut 1 base from V and 6 bases from J; bases unmatched to any gene: 12. The CDR3 contains 15 residues. The germline V gene has CDR1 SQVTM and CDR2 ANQGSEA. The CDR3 loop reads CSVEGHRGEMGEQYF. CDR3 DNA: TGCAGCGTTGAAGGGCACAGGGGTGAGATGGGCGAGCAGTACTTC.

This sequence joins TRBV7-9 and TRBJ2-1; D unresolved. The CDR3 is 16 residues long. The V end was cut by 5 bases, the J end by 10 bases, with 24 bases between. The germline CDR1 and CDR2 sequences are SEHNR and FQNEAQ (reference sequence). The CDR3 here is CASSPSLLLVGQEQFF. The CDR3 DNA is TGTGCCAGCAGCCCGTCCCTCCTTTTGGTCGGTCAAGAGCAGTTCTTC.

This clonotype has only a few counts. V is TRBV5-1 and J is TRBJ2-7; TRBD1 aligns across 9 bases. The CDR3 is made up of 14 amino acids. In germline, CDR1 is SGHRS, CDR2 YFSETQ. With V trimmed by 2 bases and J by 4 bases, 4 bases remained unmatched. The CDR3: CASSFHRGQYEQYF. CDR3 bases: TGCGCCAGCAGCTTCCACAGGGGGCAATACGAGCAGTACTTC.

The rearrangement uses TRBV3-1 and TRBJ2-1, with D perhaps TRBD1 (5 bases). The CDR3 length is 15 residues. Germline assignment: CDR1 LGHDT and CDR2 YNNKEL (reference sequence). Between the trimmed V and J ends, which lost 0 bases and 4 bases, there was a span of 10 bases. CDR3 in DNA: TGTGCCAGCAGCCAAGATGGGCAGGGTTACAATGAGCAGTTCTTC. Protein product: CASSQDGQGYNEQFF.

This sequence joins TRBV13 and TRBJ2-3; 10 bases align to TRBD2. V was pared by 5 bases and J by 2 bases, with 10 bases of the junction left unmatched. CDR3 length equals 17 residues. Germline values: CDR1 PRHDT, CDR2 FYEKMQ (reference sequence). The CDR3 DNA is TGTGCCAGCAGCCCTCTGCCCGGGACTAGCGACACAGATACGCAGTATTTT. It yields the protein CASSPLPGTSDTDTQYF.

The chain links TRBV3-1 to TRBJ1-5, with D perhaps TRBD1 (6 bases). Germline-derived CDR1 and CDR2 are LGHDT and YNNKEL (reference sequence). V was pared by 4 bases and J by 4 bases, with 11 bases between. This CDR3 has 14 residues. The CDR3 sequence: CASSLGQLNQPQHF. CDR3 nucleotides: TGTGCCAGCAGCCTAGGACAGCTGAATCAGCCCCAGCATTTT.

This chain uses TRBV15 with TRBJ2-6; TRBD1 matches at 11 bases. V shed 3 bases, J shed 1 base, and the junction held 5 bases outside the gene matches. In germline, CDR1 is LNHNV, CDR2 YYDKDF (reference sequence). This CDR3 has 18 residues. The CDR3 loop reads CATSSPGQGVSGANVLTF. CDR3 nucleotides: TGTGCCACCAGCAGTCCGGGACAGGGGGTTTCTGGGGCCAACGTCCTGACTTTC.

The chain has TRBV20-1 and TRBJ2-1, with D possibly TRBD2 on 7 matching bases. The CDR3 has 12 amino acids. Germline CDR1 is DFQATT and CDR2 is SNEGSKA (reference sequence). The ends were cut back, 6 bases at V and 9 bases at J, with 15 bases in the middle. DNA for the CDR3: TGCAGTGCGGCTCCAGGGGAGGGTGAGCAGTTCTTC. Encoded protein: CSAAPGEGEQFF.

The chain has TRBV3-1 and TRBJ1-4, with a weak D call TRBD1 (5 bases). In germline, CDR1 is LGHDT, CDR2 YNNKEL (reference sequence). The ends were cut back, 5 bases at V and 8 bases at J, with 18 bases in the middle. The CDR3 extends over 15 amino acids. The CDR3 DNA reads as TGTGCCAGCAGCTCCGACAGAGCTCCTTCGGAAAAACTGTTTTTT. Translated, it gives CASSSDRAPSEKLFF.

This sequence joins TRBV20-1 and TRBJ2-3; D call uncertain. The germline V gene encodes CDR1 DFQATT and CDR2 SNEGSKA (reference sequence). The V and J ends lost 5 bases and 0 bases respectively, with 15 bases between them. This CDR3 spans 15 amino acids. DNA of the CDR3: TGCAGTGCTTCCCCCCGGTATGGCAGCACAGATACGCAGTATTTT. This sequence encodes CSASPRYGSTDTQYF.

Comments on this clonotype: One junction end disagrees with the germline gene, perhaps due to a read error. This chain links TRBV5-1 with TRBJ1-5, with a weak D call TRBD1 (6 bases). The germline V gene has CDR1 SGHRS and CDR2 YFSETQ. The CDR3 consists of 18 residues. The CDR3 nucleotides read TGCGCCAGCAGCTTATCCCCAGCGGGGGCGCGGGGCAACCAGCCCCAGCATTTT. The encoded protein is CASSLSPAGARGNQPQHF.

In the case of this clonotype: The junction departs from germline at one end; a sequencing error may be responsible. The chain carries TRBV10-3 and TRBJ2-1; TRBD2 matches 12 bases. The CDR3 length is 16 residues. Germline V CDR1 and CDR2: ENHRY, SYGVKD. CDR3 sequence: CVIRVTSGGIDNEQFF. The CDR3, as DNA: TGTGTCATCAGAGTGACTAGCGGGGGAATCGACAATGAGCAGTTCTTC.

This clonotype was observed a few times. V is TRBV7-9 and J is TRBJ1-2; D uncertain. Trimming cost V 5 bases and J 0 bases, with 19 bases left between them. CDR1 and CDR2 (germline): SEHNR, FQNEAQ (reference sequence). This CDR3 region has 17 residues. The CDR3 sequence: CASSPLYPGKANYGYTF. DNA for the CDR3: TGTGCCAGCAGCCCCCTTTACCCGGGAAAAGCTAACTATGGCTACACCTTC.

The chain couples TRBV5-1 to TRBJ2-7; D is undetermined. The CDR3 is 18 amino acids. Per the germline V gene, CDR1 is SGHRS and CDR2 is YFSETQ. Trimming pared 1 base from V and 0 bases from J, leaving 20 bases between. CDR3 protein: CASSLFRFGRESSYEQYF. The CDR3 coding sequence is TGCGCCAGCAGCTTGTTTAGGTTCGGAAGGGAAAGCTCCTACGAGCAGTACTTC.

This chain links TRBV12-3 or TRBV12-4 with TRBJ2-1; a possible D gene is TRBD2 (6 bases). CDR3 length equals 13 residues. Trimming removed 6 bases at V and 12 bases at J, with 18 bases between. The CDR3 region has the DNA TGTGCCAGCAGCAACCCGGGAGTCACAGGGCAGTTCTTC. Translated: CASSNPGVTGQFF.

Turning to this clonotype: At one end, the junction sequence differs from germline, possibly due to a read error. This chain connects TRBV5-1 to TRBJ1-1, with D unresolved. Germline lookup yields CDR1 SGHRS and CDR2 YFSETQ. This CDR3 has 14 residues. This CDR3 is CASSPQEGPTEAFF. The CDR3 bases are TGTGCCAGCAGCCCCCAGGAGGGCCCCACTGAAGCTTTCTTT.

This chain connects TRBV7-9 to TRBJ2-2, with D possibly TRBD2 on 5 matching bases. The germline V gene has CDR1 SEHNR and CDR2 FQNEAQ (reference sequence). The CDR3 is 12 residues long. Trimming stripped 5 bases from V and 8 bases from J, with 9 bases between. CDR3 protein: CASSPGLGELFF. CDR3 nucleotide sequence: TGTGCCAGCAGCCCAGGACTTGGGGAGCTGTTTTTT.

The J gene is TRBJ1-2, the V gene TRBV10-3, with a weak D call TRBD1 (6 bases). The germline CDR1 and CDR2 sequences are ENHRY and SYGVKD. This CDR3 has 13 amino acids. V gave up 6 bases and J gave up 3 bases, with 11 bases separating them. This CDR3 reads CAISRQEDYGYTF. The CDR3 DNA sequence: TGTGCCATCAGCAGACAGGAAGACTATGGCTACACCTTC.

The chain links TRBV20-1 to TRBJ2-1; TRBD2 matches at 14 bases. This CDR3 is 17 amino acids long. The germline V gene encodes CDR1 DFQATT and CDR2 SNEGSKA (reference sequence). The V and J ends lost 2 bases and 0 bases, in that order; junction bases with no gene match: 3. The CDR3, as DNA: TGCAGTGCTAGACAGACTAGCGGGGGGGCCTCCTACAATGAGCAGTTCTTC. Protein product: CSARQTSGGASYNEQFF.

The J gene is TRBJ1-2, the V gene TRBV7-8; the match to TRBD1 covers 8 bases. V lost 1 base to trimming and J lost 7 bases; unmatched junction nucleotides: 5. CDR1 is SGHVS, CDR2 FQNEAQ, per germline. The CDR3 loop spans 14 amino acids. The CDR3 loop reads CASSLGPGGGGYTF. Here the CDR3 DNA reads TGTGCCAGCAGCTTAGGTCCAGGGGGCGGTGGCTACACCTTC.

The CDR3 sequence: CASSLRGGGEQYF. CDR3 bases: TGTGCCAGCAGCTTACGGGGGGGCGGCGAGCAGTACTTC. The chain employs TRBV7-9 and TRBJ2-7; 8 nucleotides match TRBD2. CDR1 SEHNR and CDR2 FQNEAQ come from the germline V gene (reference sequence). V was clipped by 2 bases and J by 6 bases; unmatched bases: 3. This CDR3 spans 13 amino acids.

As regards this clonotype: A read error may account for a junction end that differs from germline. The gene calls are TRBV3-1 and TRBJ1-2, with D unresolved. The CDR3 covers 14 residues. Per germline, CDR1 LGHDT and CDR2 YNNKEL (reference sequence). The DNA for the CDR3 is TGTGCCTGCAGCCAAGATGGCAGGACCTATGGCTACACCTTC. Its translation: CACSQDGRTYGYTF.

The rearrangement links TRBV9 to TRBJ2-7, with 9 bases matching TRBD1. The J call may be mistaken, given a closer DNA end match to TRBJ2-5. The CDR3 runs 15 residues. Germline CDR1 reads SGDLS; CDR2 reads YYNGEE. The DNA of the CDR3 is TGTGCCAGCAGCGTAGAGGGACAGGGAGGAGAGACCCAGTACTTC. Translating it yields CASSVEGQGGETQYF.

As for this clonotype: At one boundary the junction diverges from the germline segment, which might be a read error. The rearrangement joins TRBV11-2 to TRBJ2-3; no clear D. CDR1 SGHAT and CDR2 FQNNGV come from the germline V gene. The CDR3 is made up of 18 amino acids. The CDR3 spells CASGLDQRNTASTDTQYF. DNA of the CDR3: TGTGCCAGCGGCTTAGATCAACGGAACACAGCTAGCACAGATACGCAGTATTTT.

The chain combines TRBV5-1 with TRBJ2-3, with 10 nucleotides matching TRBD1. With 2 bases clipped from V and 14 bases from J, the junction kept 5 bases outside the gene matches. Germline values: CDR1 SGHRS, CDR2 YFSETQ. This CDR3 is built from 12 residues. The CDR3 spells CASSLAGTGAYF. The CDR3 coding sequence is TGCGCCAGCAGCTTAGCCGGGACAGGGGCGTATTTT.

The rearrangement links TRBV28 to TRBJ2-7, with TRBD1 matching 10 bases. V gave up 4 bases and J gave up 5 bases; unmatched junction bases: 5. CDR1 is MDHEN and CDR2 is SYDVKM in the germline V gene. The CDR3 length is 14 residues. The CDR3 DNA reads as TGTGCCAGCAGTTCCGGGGGACAGGGGAACGAGCAGTACTTC. Its translation: CASSSGGQGNEQYF.

The chain recombines TRBV28 with TRBJ1-2; TRBD1 matches 12 bases. This CDR3 is 17 amino acids long. Trimming removed 6 bases from V and 4 bases from J; junction bases left unmatched: 12. Germline V CDR1 and CDR2: MDHEN, SYDVKM. CDR3 region: CASSPMPGQGAGYGYTF. The CDR3 DNA reads TGTGCCAGCAGCCCGATGCCGGGACAGGGGGCGGGCTATGGCTACACCTTC.

This clonotype was observed a handful of times. This chain uses TRBV20-1 with TRBJ2-3; the D call may be TRBD1 or TRBD2 (5 bases each). V gave up 4 bases and J gave up 2 bases, with 7 bases separating them. CDR1 and CDR2 from the germline V gene are DFQATT and SNEGSKA (reference sequence). This CDR3 is built from 12 residues. CDR3: CSAKGPTDTQYF. The CDR3 DNA is TGCAGTGCTAAGGGACCCACAGATACGCAGTATTTT.

A remark on this clonotype: At one boundary the junction diverges from the germline segment, which might be a read error. This chain uses TRBV7-7 with TRBJ2-1; no firm D call. There are 15 residues in the CDR3. Germline V gene sequence: CDR1 SSHAT, CDR2 FNYEAQ (reference sequence). DNA for the CDR3: TGTGCTAGCAGCTTAGGATCCTCGACCGTAAATGAGCAGTTCTTC. This encodes CASSLGSSTVNEQFF.